This is a list of T cell receptor beta chains from one sample in a study of shared clonotypes between healthy human individuals. Data came from immunoSEQ multiplex PCR; TCRdb stores just in-frame clones and leaves some out. The sample consists of roughly 1,100,000 clones, approximately 70% of them appearing once. The sequencing input was memory CD4+ T cells sorted from blood. These receptors all come from a man aged 18-30 years in good health. CDR3s include the opening cysteine and the closing phenylalanine or tryptophan. Fields, in order: J gene, V gene, clone size, CDR3 protein. The listing skips clone size in some rows; elsewhere it reads once, few, many or a size class.

TRBJ2-3 TRBV12-5 NA CASGKGEGPGTQYF
TRBJ1-6 TRBV7-8 few CASSLAETANSPLHF
TRBJ1-1 TRBV7-2 NA CASSSDLTEAFF
TRBJ1-2 TRBV6-5 NA CASTTTGGGAGYTF
TRBJ2-3 TRBV6-1 NA CASSEVRTGGPDTQYF
TRBJ2-3 TRBV2 NA CASRPHRANTDTQYF
TRBJ1-2 TRBV27 NA CAGSWVGGYGYTF
TRBJ2-3 TRBV10-3 NA CAISERLEGDTQYF
TRBJ2-2 TRBV10-1 NA CASSSGAANTGELFF
TRBJ2-1 TRBV19 NA CASSIQDNEQFF